This TCR beta chain was observed in a study of blood T cell repertoires in COVID-19 (dated by TCRdb to 2018 to 2020). For the study in its entirety: The collaborator samples originated in the United States, Italy and Spain and spanned the acute and convalescent phases of COVID-19. Nearly every sample came with metadata listing a de-identified subject ID, COVID-19 status, age in years and sex. The repertoires were made available in a free public database intended to serve as a resource for research on the immune response to SARS-CoV-2. The samples were drawn from the first 160 participants of the ongoing ImmuneRACE study and from 950 to 1,500 subjects provided by 6 global collaborators. HLA class I and class II types, where available, came from metadata supplied by the sample provider rather than from assay-based typing. The prospective study material was composed of cDNA or gDNA derived from T cells, B-cell-depleted T cells, or PBMCs. The dataset comprised deeply sampled blood TCRbeta repertoires from subjects exposed to, actively infected with, or recovered from COVID-19.

Collaborating institutions collected whole blood in K2EDTA tubes following their own protocols. For TCRbeta analysis, collaborator samples were shipped as frozen whole blood, as isolated PBMCs, or as DNA extracted from either sample type. Study-level results and caveats: The amount of clinical and demographic metadata varied by source and participant and was provided uncurated.

TCRbeta CDR3 regions were amplified from genomic DNA by means of the immunoSEQ Assay, a bias-controlled multiplex PCR. The authors' pipeline ran thus. The number of nucleated cells in each sample was estimated by amplification of reference gene primers within the assay. Sequence reads were collapsed and filtered to measure the absolute abundance of every unique TCRbeta CDR3 rearrangement. Productive Simpson clonality was computed per sample as the square root of Simpson's diversity index over productive rearrangements. TCRdb carries this immuneACCESS record with in-frame sequences only. Its versions omit some clonotypes, under half of them owing to an unresolved V gene in the studies checked, with the rest unexplained. Clone size and the V and J calls come from that table; the DNA yielded D and trimming. For this sample there are 200,000 to 300,000 clones; under 90% appear just once. The ten largest clonotypes hold 4.2% of the sample.

With regard to this clone: Its specific antigen is unknown. Base qualities were left out, and no much larger clone turns up one base away.

The receptor was isolated from a man between 60 and 75 years old with acute or convalescent COVID-19. The specimen sequenced was peripheral blood.

Read as DNA, the sequence is TGTGCCAGCAGCTTGGGCGGGGGGGCATATTACGAGCAGTACTTC. Its coded protein is CASSLGGGAYYEQYF. The chain couples TRBV5-6 to TRBJ2-7; 9 central bases correspond to TRBD2. The CDR3 contains 15 residues, cysteine and phenylalanine counted. Only the CDR3 DNA stays, 45 bases, in frame from base 1. Per the germline V gene, SGHDT is the CDR1 and YYEEEE is the CDR2. Ends trimmed: V by 0 bases, J by 4 bases; bases unmatched to a gene: 5.